Listed here are 14 T cell receptor beta chains from one sample, sequenced in a study of T-cell memory formation after mild COVID-19 (dated by TCRdb to the early 2020s). The library was built by means of 5' RACE. The listed sequencing device is Illumina NovaSeq 6000. TCRdb reran the public reads through fastp at Q25 and MiXCR, keeping productive beta chains. Rows are combined by CDR3 protein, so each entry shows the most common genes and DNA. In all, the sample holds 300,000 to 350,000 distinct CDR3 sequences, and roughly 15% of those were seen once. Around a fifth of the sample comes from the top ten. Sequenced material: PBMCs or a T cell subset sorted from them (not recorded which). These TCRs come from a young man who had mild COVID-19 (a few samples of this study predate the infection). The sample titles of this study are shuffled in the database, so cell type and time point are left out; the donor was told from shared clones.

The CDR3, as DNA: TGTGCCATCAGTGATGGGGCCGCGGGTGTCTGGCAGTACGTC. Amino acids: CAISDGAAGVWQYV. V is TRBV10-3 and J is TRBJ2-7; D tentatively reads TRBD1 or TRBD2 (5 bases each). Trimming left V 3 bases short and J 9 bases short, with 18 bases between. The CDR3 has 14 amino acids. Per germline, CDR1 ENHRY and CDR2 SYGVKD.

This clonotype was observed a few times. The chain employs TRBV6-5 and TRBJ1-2, with a weak D call TRBD1 (6 bases). The CDR3 runs 15 residues. Deletions cut 6 bases from V and 4 bases from J, with 18 bases between. Per germline, CDR1 MNHEY and CDR2 SVGAGI. The CDR3 reads CASRGEQGVIYGYTF. The DNA for the CDR3 is TGTGCCAGCAGAGGCGAACAGGGAGTAATCTATGGCTACACCTTC.

This clonotype has at least ten counts. This sequence joins TRBV7-2 and TRBJ2-3, with 10 bases identical to TRBD2. Germline V gene sequence: CDR1 SGHTA, CDR2 FQGNSA. The CDR3 contains 18 residues. V trimming: 3 bases; J trimming: 0 bases; junction bases outside the gene matches: 9. The CDR3 here is CASSLILAGGTSTDTQYF. Written as DNA, the CDR3 is TGTGCCAGCAGCTTGATTTTAGCGGGGGGTACCAGCACAGATACGCAGTATTTT.

J is TRBJ1-3 and V is TRBV5-1; possible D gene TRBD1, 5 bases. There are 14 residues in the CDR3. V was pared by 1 base and J by 2 bases, with 7 bases between. Germline CDR1 and CDR2: SGHRS and YFSETQ. CDR3 in amino acids: CASSLWDPGNTIYF. In DNA form, the CDR3 reads TGCGCCAGCAGCTTGTGGGACCCTGGAAACACCATATATTTT.

The rearrangement joins TRBV10-3 to TRBJ2-1; 8 bases fit TRBD2. V shed 3 bases, J shed 4 bases, and the junction held 2 bases outside the gene matches. Germline V gene sequence: CDR1 ENHRY, CDR2 SYGVKD. This CDR3 has 14 residues. DNA of the CDR3: TGTGCCATCAGTGAATTAGCGGGGTACAATGAGCAGTTCTTC. The encoded protein is CAISELAGYNEQFF.

This chain joins TRBV7-2 and TRBJ1-5, with TRBD1 as a possible D gene (5 bases). CDR1 SGHTA and CDR2 FQGNSA come from the germline V gene. The CDR3 runs to 15 residues. V was cut by 5 bases and J by 7 bases, with 18 bases left in between. The CDR3 is CASSIGTSTGQPQHF. The CDR3 DNA reads as TGTGCCAGCAGCATAGGGACTTCCACGGGACAGCCCCAGCATTTT.

This clonotype was observed a few times. DNA for the CDR3: TGTGCCAGCAGTTACTCTCCAAGGGCCTATAATTCACCCCTCCACTTT. This encodes CASSYSPRAYNSPLHF. The rearrangement links TRBV6-5 to TRBJ1-6, with D hard to call. Looked up from germline, CDR1 is MNHEY and CDR2 is SVGAGI. CDR3 length equals 16 residues. V lost 0 bases and J 2 bases, leaving 8 bases between the germline ends.

The V and J genes are TRBV24-1 and TRBJ2-5; TRBD2 aligns across 7 bases. Germline CDR1 reads KGHDR; CDR2 reads SFDVKD. Trimming at V came to 3 bases and at J to 5 bases, leaving 11 bases not matched to a gene. The CDR3 consists of 16 residues. The CDR3 loop is CATSDAILGGDETQYF. Written as DNA, the CDR3 is TGTGCCACCAGTGATGCGATTCTTGGGGGGGACGAGACCCAGTACTTC.

This clonotype was observed a few times. This chain joins TRBV4-3 and TRBJ1-4, with TRBD1 as a possible D gene (6 bases). V lost 4 bases, J lost 7 bases, and 10 bases lay in between. The CDR3 runs to 13 residues. CDR1 is LGHNA and CDR2 is YSLEER in the germline V gene. The CDR3 loop reads CASSPGEGEKLFF. The CDR3 nucleotides are TGCGCCAGCAGCCCAGGGGAGGGTGAAAAACTGTTTTTT.

Only a few counts were recorded for this clonotype. The chain uses TRBV30 and TRBJ2-7, with TRBD1 as a possible D gene (6 bases). Germline CDR1 reads GTSNPN; CDR2 reads SVGIG (reference sequence). V lost 4 bases to trimming and J lost 2 bases, with 12 bases between them. CDR3 length: 13 residues. As DNA, the CDR3 is TGTGCCTGGATGAGGGGGTCCCCCTACGAGCAGTACTTC. Translation: CAWMRGSPYEQYF.

The CDR3 nucleotides are TGTGCCAGCACCCGAGAGCCACAGGGTATCTATGGCTACACCTTC. It codes for CASTREPQGIYGYTF. The V gene is TRBV27, the J gene TRBJ1-2; TRBD1 is a possible D gene (6 bases). CDR3 length: 15 amino acids. Germline-derived CDR1 and CDR2 are MNHEY and SMNVEV (reference sequence). Deletions cut 7 bases from V and 4 bases from J, with 19 bases between.

The CDR3 DNA follows: TGTGCCAGCCCCACCGAGTACATGGGAGTGTACACCGGGGAGCTGTTTTTT. Translating it yields CASPTEYMGVYTGELFF. V gene TRBV7-9 combines with J gene TRBJ2-2, with a weak D call TRBD2 (5 bases). Germline V lookup: CDR1 SEHNR, CDR2 FQNEAQ (reference sequence). V was trimmed by 8 bases and J by 3 bases, leaving 22 bases between them. This CDR3 region has 17 residues.

This clonotype occurred a few times. The genes are TRBV6-5 and TRBJ2-3; 8 positions agree with TRBD2. The CDR3 covers 14 residues. Losses at the gene ends were 3 bases for V and 6 bases for J; bases not matched to a gene: 5. CDR1 MNHEY and CDR2 SVGAGI come from the germline V gene. CDR3 amino acids: CASSYGTSFDTQYF. The CDR3 DNA reads TGTGCCAGCAGTTATGGGACTAGTTTCGATACGCAGTATTTT.

The chain joins TRBV7-9 to TRBJ2-5; 13 bases are a match to TRBD2. From germline, CDR1 is SEHNR and CDR2 FQNEAQ (reference sequence). The CDR3 spans 16 residues. J gave up 5 bases and V 5 bases, and 8 bases lay outside the gene matches. The CDR3: CASSAGTSGVWETQYF. CDR3 nucleotides: TGTGCCAGCAGCGCCGGGACTAGCGGGGTGTGGGAGACCCAGTACTTC. The complete variable domain, with remaining parts taken from reference TRBV7-9 and TRBJ2-5, reads DTGVSQNPRHKITKRGQNVTFRCDPISEHNRLYWYRQTLGQGPEFLTYFQNEAQLEKSRLLSDRFSAERPKGSFSTLEIQRTEQGDSAMYLCASSAGTSGVWETQYFGPGTRLLVL.